The TCR beta chain described here comes from a study of T cells in Graves' hyperthyroidism and ophthalmopathy. RNA transcripts were the template for amplifying TCR beta CDR3 regions. The TCR CDR3 first-round RT-PCR relied on the HTBI primer set. From the multiplex PCR reads, TCRdb called clonotypes with MiXCR, one entry per CDR3 protein. Among over 500,000 distinct CDR3 sequences, about a sixth were seen once, and the ten largest hold 15% to 20%. This clonotype was counted ten times or more. Trimming removed 4 bases from V and 2 bases from J, with 11 bases in between. The CDR3 runs to 14 residues. CDR1 is SEHNR and CDR2 is FQNEAQ in the germline V gene (reference sequence).

The receptor was isolated from a woman younger than 35 with Graves' ophthalmopathy. Sequencing was carried out using blood. J is TRBJ2-5 and V is TRBV7-9, with D perhaps TRBD1 (6 bases). In DNA form, the CDR3 reads TGTGCCAGCAGCTGGGAACAGGGACAAGAGACCCAGTACTTC. It encodes CASSWEQGQETQYF.